The 21 T cell receptor beta chains below come from one sample, sequenced in a study of long-term antiretroviral therapy in people with HIV. The immunoSEQ assay was v3.0, run at survey level. Assay used: immunoSEQ multiplex PCR; TCRdb lists only in-frame clones, some missing. The data contain roughly 19,000 clones, 92% of them singletons. The source was unsorted PBMCs, collected 4.4 years after starting antiretroviral therapy. The receptors originated from a woman between 50 and 59 years old with HIV.

The V and J genes are TRBV4-1 and TRBJ1-2; D unclear. This CDR3 region has 14 residues. V lost 0 bases to trimming and J lost 4 bases, with 9 bases between them. From germline, CDR1 is MGHRA and CDR2 YSYEKL. DNA of the CDR3: TGCGCCAGCAGCCAAGACTCGGCGGGCTATGGCTACACCTTC. Amino acid sequence: CASSQDSAGYGYTF.

The rearrangement links TRBV5-1 to TRBJ1-2; D might be TRBD1 (5 bases). V dropped 4 bases and J dropped 4 bases, with 14 bases sitting between them. Germline V CDR1 and CDR2: SGHRS, YFSETQ. The CDR3 length is 14 residues. The CDR3 nucleotides read TGCGCCAGCAGCCGGGGGACGGATGGCTATGGCTACACCTTC. It specifies CASSRGTDGYGYTF.

This chain connects TRBV5-1 to TRBJ1-1, with 12 nucleotides matching TRBD1. The V gene end was trimmed by 7 bases and the J gene end by 10 bases; junction bases not matched to a gene: 11. Germline V gene sequence: CDR1 SGHRS, CDR2 YFSETQ. This CDR3 has 14 residues. This CDR3 is CASGQGQGALGAFF. DNA for the CDR3: TGCGCCAGCGGCCAGGGACAGGGGGCCCTTGGAGCTTTCTTT.

CDR3 sequence reads: CASSVDERGETQYF. For the CDR3, the DNA is TGTGCCAGCAGCGTAGACGAAAGGGGAGAGACCCAGTACTTC. The chain carries TRBV9 and TRBJ2-5, with D possibly being TRBD1 (5 bases). V was cut by 0 bases and J by 4 bases, with 10 bases left in between. In germline, CDR1 is SGDLS, CDR2 YYNGEE. This CDR3 is built from 14 residues.

V usage is TRBV7-3 and J usage is TRBJ2-3; no reliable D call. The CDR3 is 13 amino acids. Germline V gene lookup returns CDR1 SGHTA and CDR2 FQGTGA. V shed 4 bases and J shed 3 bases, with 8 bases lying between them. CDR3 coding DNA: TGTGCCAGCAGCTACAAGGGTACAGATACGCAGTATTTT. Protein product: CASSYKGTDTQYF.

This clone appeared once. This chain connects TRBV4-3 to TRBJ2-7; D may correspond to TRBD1 or TRBD2 (5 bases each). The CDR3 totals 13 residues. Per germline, CDR1 LGHNA and CDR2 YSLEER. Trimming removed 0 bases at V and 10 bases at J, with 13 bases between. This CDR3 is CASSQDIGTDQYF. The CDR3 DNA is TGCGCCAGCAGCCAAGATATCGGGACCGACCAGTACTTC.

The chain links TRBV19 to TRBJ1-4, with TRBD1 identical over 7 bases. Germline V gives CDR1 LNHDA, CDR2 SQIVND (reference sequence). With 1 base clipped from V and 7 bases from J, the junction kept 6 bases outside the gene matches. CDR3 length equals 15 residues. In DNA, the CDR3 is TGTGCCAGTAGTATAGGACAGGGTATGGCTGAAAAACTGTTTTTT. Encoded protein: CASSIGQGMAEKLFF.

CDR3: CASSALGTPNTEAFF. Here the CDR3 DNA reads TGTGCCAGCAGCGCTCTCGGGACACCGAACACTGAAGCTTTCTTT. The V and J genes are TRBV9 and TRBJ1-1; perhaps TRBD1 as D (6 bases). CDR1 SGDLS and CDR2 YYNGEE come from the germline V gene. Trimming stripped 3 bases from V and 1 base from J, with 13 bases between. There are 15 residues in the CDR3.

This chain links TRBV5-1 with TRBJ1-2, with 9 bases lining up with TRBD1. The CDR3 contains 17 residues. The germline gives CDR1 SGHRS, CDR2 YFSETQ. With V trimmed by 2 bases and J by 3 bases, 11 bases remained unmatched. Here the CDR3 DNA reads TGCGCCAGCAGCTTAGGACAGGGGATCTTTGTGGACTATGGCTACACCTTC. This sequence encodes CASSLGQGIFVDYGYTF.

The genes are TRBV7-3 and TRBJ2-3; TRBD2 matches 8 bases. The V gene's germline CDR1 is SGHTA and CDR2 FQGTGA. The CDR3 is made up of 15 amino acids. Germline trimming cut 2 bases from V and 4 bases from J; bases unmatched to any gene: 5. CDR3 loop: CASSLVGGASDTQYF. CDR3 sequence (DNA): TGTGCCAGCAGCTTAGTCGGGGGGGCTTCAGATACGCAGTATTTT.

The chain joins TRBV5-4 to TRBJ2-1; possibly TRBD1 for D (6 bases). Between the trimmed V and J ends, which lost 0 bases and 15 bases, there was a span of 19 bases. Germline V CDR1 and CDR2: SGHNT, YYREEE (reference sequence). The CDR3 covers 14 residues. This chain's CDR3 is CASSLDGSGQHSFF. DNA for the CDR3: TGTGCCAGCAGCTTGGACGGTTCCGGACAGCATTCGTTCTTC.

Only a few counts were recorded for this clone. The chain uses TRBV29-1 and TRBJ1-4, with D possibly TRBD1 on 6 matching bases. V was clipped by 4 bases and J by 8 bases, with 11 bases between them. Germline CDR1 and CDR2: SQVTM and ANQGSEA. CDR3 length: 12 amino acids. CDR3 amino acids: CSVVRQGEKLFF. CDR3 nucleotide sequence: TGCAGCGTTGTCAGGCAGGGGGAAAAACTGTTTTTT. The full variable domain, rest sourced from reference TRBV29-1 and TRBJ1-4, is SAVISQKPSRDICQRGTSLTIQCQVDSQVTMMFWYRQQPGQSLTLIATANQGSEATYESGFVIDKFPISRPNLTFSTLTVSNMSPEDSSIYLCSVVRQGEKLFFGSGTQLSVL.

The rearrangement uses TRBV5-1 and TRBJ2-7; D may be TRBD1 (6 bases). Per germline, CDR1 SGHRS and CDR2 YFSETQ. This CDR3 has 14 amino acids. The ends were cut back, 4 bases at V and 6 bases at J, with 17 bases in the middle. CDR3 amino acids: CASSLYRESGEQYF. CDR3 coding DNA: TGCGCCAGCAGCCTGTACAGGGAATCGGGCGAGCAGTACTTC.

For the CDR3, the DNA is TGTGCCTGGAGTGTACAGGTGGATACGCAGTATTTT. Its protein product is CAWSVQVDTQYF. This rearrangement joins TRBV30 to TRBJ2-3, with a weak D call TRBD1 (5 bases). CDR1 and CDR2 (germline): GTSNPN, SVGIG (reference sequence). The CDR3 extends over 12 amino acids. Deletions cut 0 bases from V and 6 bases from J, with 7 bases between. Full variable domain (remainder filled in from reference TRBV30 and TRBJ2-3): SQTIHQWPATLVQPVGSPLSLECTVEGTSNPNLYWYRQAAGRGLQLLFYSVGIGQISSEVPQNLSASRPQDRQFILSSKKLLLSDSGFYLCAWSVQVDTQYFGPGTRLTVL.

DNA of the CDR3: TGCGCCAGCAGCTTGGACAGGGGGGAGTATGGCTACACCTTC. As protein: CASSLDRGEYGYTF. This chain links TRBV5-1 with TRBJ1-2; 8 bases align to TRBD1. The CDR3 is 14 amino acids. The junction had 3 bases not matched to a gene; V was cut back by 0 bases and J by 5 bases. Germline V gene data show CDR1 as SGHRS and CDR2 as YFSETQ.

The gene calls are TRBV2 and TRBJ1-6, with 7 bases fitting TRBD1. V was clipped by 6 bases and J by 0 bases; unmatched bases: 5. The length of the CDR3 is 16 residues. Germline values: CDR1 SNHLY, CDR2 FYNNEI. The CDR3 spells CASRQGGSSYNSPLHF. The DNA for the CDR3 is TGTGCCAGCAGGCAGGGGGGAAGCTCCTATAATTCACCCCTCCACTTT.

CDR3 in DNA: TGTGCCAGCACGAGGGGGGCCCGGGATGAGCAGTTCTTC. Amino acid sequence: CASTRGARDEQFF. The V and J genes are TRBV6-5 and TRBJ2-1; TRBD1 or TRBD2 may be the D gene (6 bases each). The CDR3 is 13 amino acids. From germline, CDR1 is MNHEY and CDR2 SVGAGI. The ends were cut back, 7 bases at V and 8 bases at J, with 15 bases in the middle.

The CDR3 DNA follows: TGTGCCAGCAGCAGCGTTGGGGGAGATACGCAGTATTTT. This codes for CASSSVGGDTQYF. This chain connects TRBV11-3 to TRBJ2-3; D is possibly TRBD1 or TRBD2 (5 bases each). There are 13 residues in the CDR3. Per germline, CDR1 SGHNT and CDR2 YENEEA. Trimming shortened V by 5 bases and J by 5 bases, and 11 bases separated the two germline ends.

The chain has TRBV7-6 and TRBJ2-7; D possibly corresponds to TRBD2 (5 bases). The CDR3 runs 16 residues. In germline, CDR1 is SGHVS, CDR2 FNYEAQ. The germline V and J ends were trimmed by 1 base and 2 bases, with 15 bases remaining between them. DNA of the CDR3: TGTGCCAGCAGCTTAGAGGCTTCCCTCGGGGCCTACGAGCAGTACTTC. Amino acids: CASSLEASLGAYEQYF.

The CDR3 here is CASSPDRGYGVNYGYTF. In nucleotides, the CDR3 is TGCGCCAGCAGCCCCGACAGGGGGTACGGTGTGAACTATGGCTACACCTTC. The rearrangement uses TRBV5-1 and TRBJ1-2, with 9 bases aligning to TRBD1. The CDR3 spans 17 residues. Losses at the gene ends were 4 bases for V and 2 bases for J; bases not matched to a gene: 12. Germline V gene sequence: CDR1 SGHRS, CDR2 YFSETQ.

The chain uses TRBV5-1 and TRBJ1-1; perhaps TRBD1 as D (5 bases). The germline V gene has CDR1 SGHRS and CDR2 YFSETQ. This CDR3 contains 15 residues. Trimming pared 4 bases from V and 0 bases from J, leaving 13 bases between. The CDR3 coding sequence is TGCGCCAGCAGCCCTCAGGGTTCTATGAACACTGAAGCTTTCTTT. Its translation: CASSPQGSMNTEAFF.